This T cell receptor (beta chain) emerged from a study of cytomegalovirus exposure and HLA in healthy donors. The germline V gene encodes CDR1 ENHRY and CDR2 SYGVKD. Trimming at V came to 0 bases and at J to 3 bases, leaving 11 bases not matched to a gene. The CDR3 is 17 residues long. This clone was picked up a small number of times. It was with 60 Vbeta and 13 Jbeta primers that the PCR ran. Assay used: immunoSEQ multiplex PCR; TCRdb lists only in-frame clones, some missing. The table records 150,000 to 200,000 clones, 78% of them present only once. The chain recombines TRBV10-3 with TRBJ2-7; 7 positions match TRBD2. Sequenced input: PBMCs. This TCR came from a woman aged 45 to 65 in good health and CMV-seropositive. The CDR3 protein is CAISESTGYGRFYEQYF. For the CDR3, the DNA is TGTGCCATCAGTGAGTCGACGGGTTACGGGAGGTTCTACGAGCAGTACTTC.